This T cell receptor beta chain was sequenced for a study of cytomegalovirus exposure and HLA in healthy donors. In the study overall: Ancestry clustering placed about four fifths of several hundred genotyped donors in the Caucasian-associated cluster. General study points: In an earlier analysis, productive rearrangement rates for most beta V segments clustered near 87% or 30%.

PCR involved 60 Vbeta and 13 Jbeta primers. The protocol was immunoSEQ multiplex PCR, while the TCRdb copy is restricted to in-frame clones and leaves out a portion. The data contain 150,000 to 200,000 clones, roughly 72% of them singletons. In germline, CDR1 is MDHEN, CDR2 SYDVKM. The CDR3 spans 12 residues. About this clone itself: The target antigen is unknown. Germline and junction disagree at one end, which may indicate a read error.

The sample comprised PBMCs. The chain employs TRBV28 and TRBJ2-7, with D perhaps TRBD1 (7 bases). This clonotype was obtained from a man aged 40-49 years in good health and CMV-seronegative. The CDR3 spells CATQGGGYEQCF. CDR3 DNA: TGTGCCACCCAGGGGGGAGGCTACGAGCAGTGCTTC.